This TCR beta chain derives from a study of identical twins. This clonotype was detected only a few times. TCRdb recomputed calls from the 5' RACE reads with MiXCR, one row per CDR3 protein. This table has some 690,000 distinct CDR3 sequences, 20% to 25% appearing once. CDR3 length equals 16 residues. Per germline, CDR1 SGHRS and CDR2 YFSETQ. V lost 3 bases, J lost 4 bases, and 7 bases stayed unmatched. The same data also contributed to another study, on T cells expressing NK-cell markers.

The source material was PBMCs. This rearrangement joins TRBV5-1 to TRBJ2-1; 10 nucleotides line up with TRBD2. The sequence came from a woman in her late teens or twenties in good health. The CDR3 DNA is TGCGCCAGCAGCTCCGCAATGACTAGCGGGTACAATGAGCAGTTCTTC. It encodes CASSSAMTSGYNEQFF. The whole variable domain, filled in from reference TRBV5-1 and TRBJ2-1, reads KAGVTQTPRYLIKTRGQQVTLSCSPISGHRSVSWYQQTPGQGLQFLFEYFSETQRNKGNFPGRFSGRQFSNSRSEMNVSTLELGDSALYLCASSSAMTSGYNEQFFGPGTRLTVL.